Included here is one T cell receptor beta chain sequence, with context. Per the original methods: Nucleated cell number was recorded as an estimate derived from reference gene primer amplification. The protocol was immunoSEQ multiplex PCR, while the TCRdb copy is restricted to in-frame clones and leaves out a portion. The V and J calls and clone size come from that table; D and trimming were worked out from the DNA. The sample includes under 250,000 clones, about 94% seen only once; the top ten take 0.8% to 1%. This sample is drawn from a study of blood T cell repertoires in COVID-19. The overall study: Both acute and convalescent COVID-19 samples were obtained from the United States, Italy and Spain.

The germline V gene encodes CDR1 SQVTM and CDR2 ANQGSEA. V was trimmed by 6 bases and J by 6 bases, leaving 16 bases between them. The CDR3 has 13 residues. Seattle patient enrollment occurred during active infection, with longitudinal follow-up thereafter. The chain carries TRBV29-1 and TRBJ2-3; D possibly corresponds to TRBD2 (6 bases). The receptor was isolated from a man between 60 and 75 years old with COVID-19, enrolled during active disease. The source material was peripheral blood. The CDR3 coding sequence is TGCAGCGTCCGACGGGGCGGGGATGATACGCAGTATTTT. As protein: CSVRRGGDDTQYF.